Shown below are 27 T cell receptor beta chains from a single sample sequenced in a study of T cell responses to AZD1222 COVID-19 vaccine. Repertoires were generated with immunoSEQ multiplex PCR, while TCRdb's copy carries only in-frame clones and drops some. Among 95,000 to 150,000 clones listed, 85% to 90% were seen once. Sequences were derived from peripheral blood, sampled on day 0 of AZD1222 vaccination. Receptor source: an adult in good health.

The chain carries TRBV19 and TRBJ2-3; 8 positions match TRBD1. The germline gives CDR1 LNHDA, CDR2 SQIVND (reference sequence). V lost 2 bases, J lost 6 bases, and 7 bases stayed unmatched. The CDR3 spans 15 residues. The CDR3 DNA reads TGTGCCAGTAGTATATGGCAGGGGGCCGGTGATACGCAGTATTTT. Protein sequence: CASSIWQGAGDTQYF.

The rearrangement uses TRBV18 and TRBJ1-1, with D hard to call. Trimming took 1 base from V and 10 from J, leaving 10 bases between them. In germline, CDR1 is KGHSH, CDR2 LQKENI. CDR3 length equals 12 residues. The CDR3 is CASSPLPSGAFF. The CDR3 DNA sequence: TGTGCCAGCTCACCACTTCCCTCGGGAGCTTTCTTT.

The chain has TRBV5-1 and TRBJ2-3, with 10 bases fitting TRBD1. CDR3 size: 17 residues. V was pared by 3 bases and J by 1 base, with 8 bases of the junction left unmatched. Germline V gene data show CDR1 as SGHRS and CDR2 as YFSETQ. The CDR3 region is CASSSLKGTGGTDTQYF. CDR3 nucleotides: TGCGCCAGCAGCTCCCTCAAAGGGACAGGGGGCACAGATACGCAGTATTTT.

The chain joins TRBV18 to TRBJ2-7; 13 bases are a match to TRBD2. Germline loops: CDR1 KGHSH, CDR2 LQKENI. Trimming took 3 bases from V and 5 from J; bases not matched to a gene: 13. This CDR3 comprises 18 residues. This CDR3 reads CASSPISMGLAGSDEQYF. CDR3 bases: TGTGCCAGCTCACCTATTTCTATGGGACTAGCGGGATCCGACGAGCAGTACTTC.

This clone appeared a single time. The chain carries TRBV5-4 and TRBJ1-5; possible D gene TRBD1, 6 bases. Trimming stripped 4 bases from V and 4 bases from J, with 9 bases between. The CDR3 is 13 residues long. In germline, CDR1 is SGHNT, CDR2 YYREEE (reference sequence). This chain's CDR3 is CASSVDSNQPQHF. In DNA, the CDR3 is TGTGCCAGCAGCGTGGACAGTAATCAGCCCCAGCATTTT.

V is TRBV5-5 and J is TRBJ1-1; no reliable D call. The V end was cut by 1 base, the J end by 5 bases, with 12 bases between. CDR3 length: 14 amino acids. Germline CDR1 reads SGHKS; CDR2 reads YYEKEE (reference sequence). The CDR3 loop is CASSLLSDFTEAFF. In DNA, the CDR3 is TGTGCCAGCAGCTTGTTGTCGGACTTTACTGAAGCTTTCTTT.

The chain carries TRBV19 and TRBJ1-1; no clear D. Per the germline V gene, CDR1 is LNHDA and CDR2 is SQIVND (reference sequence). The CDR3 sequence is 13 residues long. The V and J ends lost 4 bases and 2 bases respectively, with 8 bases between them. This chain's CDR3 is CASSTVLNTEAFF. CDR3 sequence (DNA): TGTGCCAGTAGTACAGTCCTCAACACTGAAGCTTTCTTT.

This clone was counted once. The chain couples TRBV7-2 to TRBJ1-6; no reliable D call. CDR3 length: 12 amino acids. Germline CDR1 reads SGHTA; CDR2 reads FQGNSA. V gave up 5 bases and J gave up 14 bases, with 13 bases separating them. Here the CDR3 reads CASSTQTPTLHF. In nucleotides, the CDR3 is TGTGCCAGCAGCACCCAGACACCGACCCTCCACTTT.

J is TRBJ1-4 and V is TRBV3-1 (or the pseudogene TRBV3-2); D is possibly TRBD1 (6 bases). The CDR3 spans 15 residues. Germline CDR1 is LGHDT and CDR2 is YNNKEL (reference sequence). V was clipped by 2 bases and J by 7 bases, with 14 bases between them. CDR3 amino acids: CASSQTRGIGEKLFF. The CDR3 DNA follows: TGTGCCAGCAGCCAAACCAGGGGTATTGGTGAAAAACTGTTTTTT.

As to this clone: Other DNA sequences in this sample translate to the same CDR3. The chain carries TRBV29-1 and TRBJ1-5, with D possibly being TRBD1 (6 bases). Trimming cost V 6 bases and J 4 bases, with 13 bases left between them. CDR1 is SQVTM and CDR2 is ANQGSEA in the germline V gene. The length of the CDR3 is 13 residues. The CDR3 DNA sequence: TGCAGCGTAGCGGACAGCCTGAATCAGCCCCAGCATTTT. It codes for CSVADSLNQPQHF.

The genes are TRBV28 and TRBJ2-7, with 7 bases lining up with TRBD2. After removal of 4 bases from V and 2 bases from J, the junction contained 8 bases not matched to a gene. CDR3 length: 15 residues. Per the germline V gene, CDR1 is MDHEN and CDR2 is SYDVKM. This CDR3 is CASSSVGGDTYEQYF. DNA for the CDR3: TGTGCCAGCAGTTCAGTGGGGGGGGATACCTACGAGCAGTACTTC.

V is TRBV21-1 and J is TRBJ1-6; the table's D call, TRBD1, has no DNA check behind it. TRBV21-1 represents a pseudogene. The CDR3 runs to 13 residues. This CDR3 reads CASKGQGSSPLHF. CDR3 coding DNA: TGTGCCAGCAAGGGACAGGGAAGTTCACCCCTCCACTTT.

V and J are TRBV6-5 and TRBJ1-1, with a weak D call TRBD1 (6 bases). The V end was cut by 0 bases, the J end by 5 bases, with 13 bases between. Germline CDR1 is MNHEY and CDR2 is SVGAGI. This CDR3 contains 15 residues. The CDR3 DNA reads as TGTGCCAGCAGTTACTCGAGGGGGTTGAGTACTGAAGCTTTCTTT. Its translation: CASSYSRGLSTEAFF.

The CDR3 region is CASSQEIGGQGEKLFF. The CDR3 DNA reads TGTGCCAGCAGCCAAGAAATTGGAGGACAGGGAGAAAAACTGTTTTTT. J is TRBJ1-4 and V is TRBV14; 8 bases fit TRBD1. CDR1 is SGHDN and CDR2 is FVKESK in the germline V gene. The CDR3 spans 16 residues. V lost 0 bases, J lost 8 bases, and 8 bases stayed unmatched.

This clone has a handful of counts. CDR3 sequence reads: CATREPEVGGETQYF. The DNA for the CDR3 is TGTGCCACCAGGGAACCCGAGGTAGGTGGTGAGACCCAGTACTTC. The chain couples TRBV24-1 to TRBJ2-5, with D hard to call. The CDR3 has 15 residues. The V gene lost 7 bases and the J gene lost 5 bases, with 19 bases spanning the gap. Germline CDR1 is KGHDR and CDR2 is SFDVKD.

The rearrangement joins TRBV7-8 to TRBJ2-3; a possible D gene is TRBD2 (6 bases). The germline V gene encodes CDR1 SGHVS and CDR2 FQNEAQ. The CDR3 totals 16 residues. Trimming stripped 5 bases from V and 1 base from J, with 16 bases between. CDR3: CASSTHSGARTDTQYF. The DNA for the CDR3 is TGTGCCAGCAGCACCCATTCGGGAGCGCGCACAGATACGCAGTATTTT.

The V and J genes are TRBV19 and TRBJ1-1, with D possibly being TRBD1 (5 bases). Trimming removed 8 bases from V and 3 bases from J, with 13 bases in between. The germline V gene has CDR1 LNHDA and CDR2 SQIVND (reference sequence). The CDR3 has 13 amino acids. This CDR3 reads CASSPWGDTEAFF. CDR3 nucleotides: TGTGCCAGTTCGCCCTGGGGGGACACTGAAGCTTTCTTT.

CDR3 DNA: TGTGCCAGCAGCTCCAGGGCGGCTCCAGATACGCAGTATTTT. Translating gives CASSSRAAPDTQYF. This sequence joins TRBV7-2 and TRBJ2-3; D possibly corresponds to TRBD1 (5 bases). The CDR3 is 14 amino acids. Trimming left V 4 bases short and J 4 bases short, with 12 bases between. Germline V gives CDR1 SGHTA, CDR2 FQGNSA.

A single count supports this clone. The gene calls are TRBV10-3 and TRBJ1-2; 9 bases are shared with TRBD1. The CDR3 is 15 residues long. Germline-derived CDR1 and CDR2 are ENHRY and SYGVKD. The J segment lost 3 bases and the V segment lost 4 bases, leaving 6 bases of the junction unmatched. The CDR3 nucleotides read TGTGCCATCAGTGGGGCGGACAGGGGTGACTATGGCTACACCTTC. This gives the protein CAISGADRGDYGYTF.

This chain links TRBV28 with TRBJ1-6; D is unresolved. Germline lookup yields CDR1 MDHEN and CDR2 SYDVKM. This CDR3 is built from 12 residues. V was pared by 2 bases and J by 19 bases, with 15 bases between. The CDR3 nucleotides read TGTGCCAGCAGTTTAGGCGGCAGCTGGGTTCACTTT. Residues: CASSLGGSWVHF.

V usage is TRBV11-2 and J usage is TRBJ2-7, with 16 bases identical to TRBD2. This CDR3 contains 19 residues. Germline V gives CDR1 SGHAT, CDR2 FQNNGV. The ends lost 5 bases at V and 2 bases at J; junction bases unmatched: 12. In DNA form, the CDR3 reads TGTGCCAGCAGCGGACTCACCGGGACTAGCGGGAGGGCCCCCTACGAGCAGTACTTC. Its protein is CASSGLTGTSGRAPYEQYF.

This chain links TRBV5-5 with TRBJ2-7; D is unresolved. The CDR3 is made up of 13 amino acids. Trimming removed 0 bases from V and 1 base from J, with 5 bases in between. Germline V gene data show CDR1 as SGHKS and CDR2 as YYEKEE (reference sequence). CDR3 DNA sequence: TGTGCCAGCAGCTTGGCCCCGTCCTACGAGCAGTACTTC. It codes for CASSLAPSYEQYF. The full variable domain, with the rest looked up from reference TRBV5-5 and TRBJ2-7, is DAGVTQSPTHLIKTRGQQVTLRCSPISGHKSVSWYQQVLGQGPQFIFQYYEKEERGRGNFPDRFSARQFPNYSSELNVNALLLGDSALYLCASSLAPSYEQYFGPGTRLTVT.

The CDR3 is CASSLSMSAYNSPLHF. CDR3 sequence (DNA): TGTGCCAGCAGTTTATCGATGTCAGCTTATAATTCACCCCTCCACTTT. The chain has TRBV27 and TRBJ1-6, with unresolved D. Trimming stripped 0 bases from V and 4 bases from J, with 10 bases between. The CDR3 contains 16 residues. Germline CDR1 is MNHEY and CDR2 is SMNVEV (reference sequence).

In regard to this clone: Relative to the germline gene, one junction end is altered; a read error may explain this. The rearrangement joins TRBV4-3 to TRBJ2-2; D not certain. The length of the CDR3 is 17 residues. CDR1 is LGHNA and CDR2 is YSLEER in the germline V gene. CDR3 DNA: TGCGTCAGCAGCCAAGATGGGCCAGGCCAAAGCACCGGGGAGCTGTTTTTT. Encoded protein: CVSSQDGPGQSTGELFF.

V gene TRBV28 combines with J gene TRBJ1-1, with TRBD1 identical over 9 bases. The CDR3 length is 14 residues. Germline CDR1 MDHEN, CDR2 SYDVKM. V lost 2 bases, J lost 3 bases, and 1 base stayed unmatched. CDR3 DNA: TGTGCCAGCAGTTTAAGGGACAGGGACACTGAAGCTTTCTTT. It codes for CASSLRDRDTEAFF.

The V gene is TRBV7-3, the J gene TRBJ2-3, with TRBD2 matching 7 bases. The V and J ends lost 2 bases and 4 bases, in that order; junction bases with no gene match: 9. The CDR3 has 16 amino acids. The V gene's germline CDR1 is SGHTA and CDR2 FQGTGA. This CDR3 is CASSLGTTRGADTQYF. The CDR3 region has the DNA TGTGCCAGCAGCTTAGGGACTACCCGGGGGGCAGATACGCAGTATTTT.

The chain links TRBV19 to TRBJ1-5, with D possibly TRBD1 on 5 matching bases. This CDR3 is 15 amino acids long. The V gene lost 8 bases and the J gene lost 5 bases, with 19 bases spanning the gap. Germline V gives CDR1 LNHDA, CDR2 SQIVND (reference sequence). CDR3 region: CASSSRDGWYQPQHF. The CDR3 DNA reads as TGTGCCAGTTCCTCCCGGGACGGGTGGTATCAGCCCCAGCATTTT. The whole variable domain, filled in from reference TRBV19 and TRBJ1-5, reads DGGITQSPKYLFRKEGQNVTLSCEQNLNHDAMYWYRQDPGQGLRLIYYSQIVNDFQKGDIAEGYSVSREKKESFPLTVTSAQKNPTAFYLCASSSRDGWYQPQHFGDGTRLSIL.